The 8 T cell receptor beta chains presented below share a single source sample, sequenced in a study of long-term antiretroviral therapy in people with HIV. Sequencing used immunoSEQ v3.0 at survey level. TCRdb keeps only in-frame clones here, not all; method: immunoSEQ multiplex PCR. Of roughly 5,000 clones in the sample, over 75% were seen once. Specimen: unsorted PBMCs, collected 1.8 years before starting antiretroviral therapy. The receptor source for this set is a middle-aged man with HIV.

This clone came up a few times. This chain links TRBV7-6 with TRBJ2-7, with D unclear. Germline assignment: CDR1 SGHVS and CDR2 FNYEAQ. Deletions cut 1 base from V and 0 bases from J, with 10 bases between. The CDR3 sequence is 15 residues long. CDR3 in amino acids: CASSLESYPSYEQYF. The DNA for the CDR3 is TGTGCCAGCAGCTTAGAGTCTTATCCCTCCTACGAGCAGTACTTC.

By proportion, this clone is large. This chain links TRBV7-2 with TRBJ1-5, with D unclear. CDR3 size: 17 residues. The germline V gene has CDR1 SGHTA and CDR2 FQGNSA. The V and J ends lost 1 base and 2 bases respectively, with 15 bases between them. The CDR3 region has the DNA TGTGCCAGCAGCTTAGACCGGGCCCCGGGAGGCAATCAGCCCCAGCATTTT. Translation: CASSLDRAPGGNQPQHF.

The chain carries TRBV19 and TRBJ1-2, with D uncertain. Per the germline V gene, CDR1 is LNHDA and CDR2 is SQIVND (reference sequence). V gave up 7 bases and J gave up 4 bases, with 13 bases separating them. The CDR3 sequence is 13 residues long. The CDR3 nucleotides are TGTGCCAGTAATGGTGCGAAAAGCTATGGCTACACCTTC. Its translation is CASNGAKSYGYTF.

The rearrangement uses TRBV14 and TRBJ1-1; unclear D gene. V was clipped by 2 bases and J by 7 bases, with 8 bases between them. CDR1 is SGHDN and CDR2 is FVKESK in the germline V gene. CDR3 size: 12 residues. The CDR3 protein is CASSQRENEAFF. In DNA, the CDR3 is TGTGCCAGCAGCCAAAGAGAGAATGAAGCTTTCTTT.

This chain connects TRBV4-3 to TRBJ2-1, with D possibly being TRBD2 (6 bases). V was clipped by 1 base and J by 4 bases, with 14 bases between them. Germline V gene sequence: CDR1 LGHNA, CDR2 YSLEER. The CDR3 runs to 16 residues. The CDR3 nucleotides are TGCGCCAGCAGCCAAGTTGGAGGGAGACGTTACAATGAGCAGTTCTTC. This gives the protein CASSQVGGRRYNEQFF.

The chain uses TRBV7-8 and TRBJ2-7; D unclear. Germline lookup yields CDR1 SGHVS and CDR2 FQNEAQ. The CDR3 totals 15 residues. V shed 5 bases and J shed 7 bases, with 21 bases lying between them. CDR3 in DNA: TGTGCCAGCAGCCATGATCCGAGAGGAGAAAGGGAGCAGTACTTC. Its translation: CASSHDPRGEREQYF. Full variable domain (rest looked up from reference TRBV7-8 and TRBJ2-7): GAGVSQSPRYKVAKRGQDVALRCDPISGHVSLFWYQQALGQGPEFLTYFQNEAQLDKSGLPSDRFFAERPEGSVSTLKIQRTQQEDSAVYLCASSHDPRGEREQYFGPGTRLTVT.

There are a few counts of this clone. The chain joins TRBV18 to TRBJ2-7, with no clear D. Between the trimmed V and J ends, which lost 2 bases and 3 bases, there was a span of 14 bases. The CDR3 contains 15 residues. The V gene's germline CDR1 is KGHSH and CDR2 LQKENI. The CDR3 loop is CASSPYSSRFYEQYF. The CDR3 nucleotides are TGTGCCAGCTCACCATACTCCAGCCGATTCTACGAGCAGTACTTC.

The chain uses TRBV11-2 and TRBJ1-1; the D gene is possibly TRBD1 (6 bases). The length of the CDR3 is 15 residues. V was shortened by 6 bases and J by 0 bases, with 14 bases between the two germline ends. The germline CDR1 and CDR2 sequences are SGHAT and FQNNGV. This chain's CDR3 is CASRRSGTLNTEAFF. Here the CDR3 DNA reads TGTGCCAGCAGACGCTCCGGGACACTGAACACTGAAGCTTTCTTT.